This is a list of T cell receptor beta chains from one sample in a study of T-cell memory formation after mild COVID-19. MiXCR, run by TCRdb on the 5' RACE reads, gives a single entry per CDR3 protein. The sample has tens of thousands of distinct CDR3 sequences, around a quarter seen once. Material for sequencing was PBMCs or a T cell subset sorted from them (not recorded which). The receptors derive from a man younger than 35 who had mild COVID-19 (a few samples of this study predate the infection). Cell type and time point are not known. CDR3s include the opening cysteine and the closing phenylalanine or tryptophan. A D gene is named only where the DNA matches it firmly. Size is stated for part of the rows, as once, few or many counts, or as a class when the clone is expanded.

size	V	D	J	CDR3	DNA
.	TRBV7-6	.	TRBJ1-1	CASSRGHNGATEAFF	TGTGCCAGCAGCCGAGGACACAACGGGGCCACTGAAGCTTTCTTT
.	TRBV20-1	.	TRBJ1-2	CSARDAEERDGYTF	TGCAGTGCTAGAGATGCGGAGGAGAGGGATGGCTACACCTTC
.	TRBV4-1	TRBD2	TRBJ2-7	CASSQGGLVEEQYF	TGCGCCAGCAGCCAAGGGGGACTAGTGGAAGAGCAGTACTTC
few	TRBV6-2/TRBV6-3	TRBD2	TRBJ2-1	CASSRTSGGSYNEQFF	TGTGCCAGCAGTAGGACTAGCGGGGGCTCCTACAATGAGCAGTTCTTC
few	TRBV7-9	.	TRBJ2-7	CASSLGGREQYF	TGTGCCAGCAGCTTGGGGGGTCGCGAGCAGTACTTC
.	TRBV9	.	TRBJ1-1	CASSEKDGLMNTEAFF	TGTGCCAGCAGCGAGAAGGACGGCTTGATGAACACTGAAGCTTTCTTT
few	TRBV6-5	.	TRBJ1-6	CASSYGLSYSPLHF	TGTGCCAGCAGTTACGGCCTATCTTATTCACCCCTCCACTTT
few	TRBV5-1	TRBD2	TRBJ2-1	CASSITSGGPSLEQFF	TGCGCCAGCAGCATAACTAGCGGGGGGCCCTCTCTTGAGCAGTTCTTC
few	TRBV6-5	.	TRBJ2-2	CASSYSSPGELFF	TGTGCCAGCAGTTACTCGAGTCCCGGGGAGCTGTTTTTT
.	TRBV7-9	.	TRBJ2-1	CAGIRGDFNEQFF	TGTGCCGGGATCAGGGGGGATTTCAATGAGCAGTTCTTC
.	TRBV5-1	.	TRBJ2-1	CASSTGGGYGHNEQFF	TGCGCCAGCAGCACCGGTGGGGGGTATGGGCACAATGAGCAGTTCTTC
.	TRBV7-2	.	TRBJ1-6	CASSSPPIRGSPLHF	TGTGCCAGCAGCTCACCCCCTATTCGGGGATCACCCCTCCACTTT
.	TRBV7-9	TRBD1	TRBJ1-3	CASNGQGRLTSGNTIYF	TGTGCCAGCAACGGACAGGGGAGACTTACCTCTGGAAACACCATATATTTT
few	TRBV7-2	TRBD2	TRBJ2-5	CASGDAREEYF	TGTGCCAGCGGAGACGCGCGGGAGGAGTACTTC
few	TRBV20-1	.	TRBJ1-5	CSASRHINQPQHF	TGCAGTGCTAGTCGGCACATAAATCAGCCCCAGCATTTT
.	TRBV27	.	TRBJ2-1	CASSLGAASYNEQFF	TGTGCCAGCAGTTTAGGGGCGGCCTCCTACAATGAGCAGTTCTTC
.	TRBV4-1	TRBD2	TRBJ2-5	CASSQEDSGGPLVTQYF	TGCGCCAGCAGCCAAGAGGATAGCGGGGGGCCCCTGGTGACCCAGTACTTC
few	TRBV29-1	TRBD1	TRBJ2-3	CSVGTATSTDTQYF	TGCAGCGTGGGGACAGCTACTAGCACAGATACGCAGTATTTT
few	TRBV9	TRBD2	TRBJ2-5	CASSVDRGAQYF	TGTGCCAGCAGCGTAGACCGGGGGGCCCAGTACTTC
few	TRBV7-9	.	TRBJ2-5	CASSEGLPTQYF	TGTGCCAGCAGTGAGGGGTTACCGACCCAGTACTTC